These T cell receptor beta chains were read from a single sample in a study of long-term antiretroviral therapy in people with HIV. Libraries were prepared by immunoSEQ multiplex PCR; TCRdb keeps only in-frame clonotypes and omits some of them. The sample shows roughly 40,000 clones, 94% of them seen only once. The source was unsorted PBMCs, collected approximately 9.5 years after starting antiretroviral therapy. The receptors originated from a man aged 25-45 years with HIV. The CDR3 runs from the conserved cysteine through the conserved F or W. Fields, in order: J gene, V gene, CDR3 length, CDR3 protein.

TRBJ1-3 | TRBV28 | 16 | CASSLGVTSSGNTIYF
TRBJ2-2 | TRBV6-4 | 15 | CASSPGGPGTGELFF
TRBJ2-5 | TRBV5-1 | 14 | CASSFGGDQETQYF
TRBJ2-1 | TRBV7-8 | 17 | CASSSRLVSLGRNEQFF
TRBJ1-1 | TRBV7-9 | 14 | CASSLRQGSTEAFF
TRBJ2-5 | TRBV5-6 | 14 | CASSWTGLKETQYF
TRBJ1-4 | TRBV6-5 | 13 | CASSYQFNEKLFF
TRBJ2-1 | TRBV7-3 | 17 | CASSHRSGTGFHNEQFF
TRBJ1-5 | TRBV18 | 14 | CASSPGQEKGPQHF
TRBJ1-2 | TRBV10-1 | 13 | CASSATINYGYTF
TRBJ2-5 | TRBV30 | 13 | CAWRGAGRETQYF
TRBJ1-1 | TRBV5-4 | 15 | CASTPYGVFYTEAFF
TRBJ1-1 | TRBV28 | 16 | CASSLKYSAMNTEAFF
TRBJ1-2 | TRBV5-4 | 13 | CASRSGGSGGYTF
TRBJ2-7 | TRBV15 | 20 | CATSRGGQGASYLFSYEQYF
TRBJ1-5 | TRBV7-2 | 13 | CASSFKGDQPQHF
TRBJ2-5 | TRBV28 | 13 | CASSLMGEETQYF
TRBJ1-4 | TRBV18 | 14 | CASSPPDLPGKLFF
TRBJ2-7 | TRBV19 | 13 | CASSIRTFYEQYF
TRBJ2-5 | TRBV7-8 | 13 | CASNNRGPNAQYF
TRBJ1-6 | TRBV28 | 16 | CASSSHTYGFGSPLHF
TRBJ2-4 | TRBV20-1 | 11 | CSAELKNIQYF
TRBJ1-6 | TRBV18 | 13 | CASSPRTASPLHF
TRBJ1-1 | TRBV6-5 | 11 | CASYGGTEAFF
TRBJ1-4 | TRBV15 | 14 | CATSVTRTDEKLFF
TRBJ2-5 | TRBV28 | 14 | CASSPMTPQETQYF
TRBJ2-6 | TRBV10-2 | 16 | CASRPGQGTGANVLTF
TRBJ1-2 | TRBV7-9 | 18 | CASSKQGQGPFTGYGYTF
TRBJ2-2 | TRBV2 | 15 | CASSSLQGGTGELFF
TRBJ2-2 | TRBV27 | 14 | CASSLYGGAVELFF
TRBJ1-1 | TRBV6-6 | 11 | CASGVGEEAFF
TRBJ2-6 | TRBV7-3 | 15 | CASSAGGAGANVLTF
TRBJ1-1 | TRBV7-9 | 15 | CASSLGALRNTEAFF
TRBJ1-3 | TRBV9 | 15 | CASSERQGSGNTIYF
TRBJ1-3 | TRBV13 | 14 | CASSPESSGNTIYF
TRBJ2-2 | TRBV5-1 | 15 | CASSFNGPHTGELFF
TRBJ2-5 | TRBV4-2 | 15 | CASSQDHTRGGTQYF
TRBJ2-3 | TRBV10-1 | 13 | CASSISNTDTQYF